The text below deals with one TCR beta chain. The table came from immunoSEQ multiplex PCR; TCRdb's copy has only in-frame clones and leaves some out. In the table there are 150,000 or so clones, roughly 88% of which are singletons. This sample was included in a study of blood T cell repertoires in COVID-19. The germline gives CDR1 MGHRA, CDR2 YSYEKL. Trimming removed 1 base from V and 8 bases from J; junction bases left unmatched: 4. CDR3 length: 15 amino acids. The source material was PBMCs or T cells enriched from blood (not recorded which). The V and J genes are TRBV4-1 and TRBJ2-2, with TRBD1 identical over 10 bases. The clonotype comes from a man in his 70s who had been exposed to COVID-19. The DNA of the CDR3 is TGCGCCAGCAGCCAAGGACAGGGGGCAAATGGGGAGCTGTTTTTT. Its protein is CASSQGQGANGELFF.